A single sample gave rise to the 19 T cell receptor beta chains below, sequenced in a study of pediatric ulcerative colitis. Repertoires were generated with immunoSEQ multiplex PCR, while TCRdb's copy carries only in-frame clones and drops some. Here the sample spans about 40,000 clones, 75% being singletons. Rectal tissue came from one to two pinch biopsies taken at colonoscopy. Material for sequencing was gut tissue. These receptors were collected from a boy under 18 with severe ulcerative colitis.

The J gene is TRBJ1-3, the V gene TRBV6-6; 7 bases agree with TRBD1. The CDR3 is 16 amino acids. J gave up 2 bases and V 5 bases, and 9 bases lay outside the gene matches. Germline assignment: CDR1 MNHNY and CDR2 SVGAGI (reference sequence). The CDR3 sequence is CASSQRQGGTGNTIYF. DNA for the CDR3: TGTGCCAGCAGTCAGCGGCAGGGGGGAACTGGAAACACCATATATTTT.

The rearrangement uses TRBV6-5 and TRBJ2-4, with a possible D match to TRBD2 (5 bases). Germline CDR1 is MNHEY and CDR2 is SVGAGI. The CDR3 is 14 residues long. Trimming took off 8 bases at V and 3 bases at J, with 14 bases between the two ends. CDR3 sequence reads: CASFSRVVKNIQYF. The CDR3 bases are TGTGCCAGCTTCTCGAGGGTGGTCAAAAACATTCAGTACTTC.

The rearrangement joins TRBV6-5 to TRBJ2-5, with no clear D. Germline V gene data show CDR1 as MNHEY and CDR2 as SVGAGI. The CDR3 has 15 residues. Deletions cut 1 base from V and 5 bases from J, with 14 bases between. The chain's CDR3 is CASSYLNGESETQYF. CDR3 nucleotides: TGTGCCAGCAGTTACTTAAACGGCGAATCCGAGACCCAGTACTTC.

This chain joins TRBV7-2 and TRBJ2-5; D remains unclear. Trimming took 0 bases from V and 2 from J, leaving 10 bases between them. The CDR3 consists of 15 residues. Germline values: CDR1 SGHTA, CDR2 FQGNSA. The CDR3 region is CASSLARTNQETQYF. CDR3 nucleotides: TGTGCCAGCAGCTTAGCGCGTACAAATCAAGAGACCCAGTACTTC. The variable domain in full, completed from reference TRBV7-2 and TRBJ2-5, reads GAGVSQSPSNKVTEKGKDVELRCDPISGHTALYWYRQSLGQGLEFLIYFQGNSAPDKSGLPSDRFSAERTGGSVSTLTIQRTQQEDSAVYLCASSLARTNQETQYFGPGTRLLVL.

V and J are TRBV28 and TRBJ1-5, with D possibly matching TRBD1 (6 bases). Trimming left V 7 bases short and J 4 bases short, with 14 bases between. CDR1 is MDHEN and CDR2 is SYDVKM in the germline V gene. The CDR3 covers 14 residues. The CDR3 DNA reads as TGTGCCAGCACCACGGACAGAATTAATCAGCCCCAGCATTTT. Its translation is CASTTDRINQPQHF.

CDR3 region: CASRVPGGADGGYTF. The CDR3 coding sequence is TGTGCCAGCAGAGTACCAGGGGGCGCGGATGGTGGCTACACCTTC. This sequence joins TRBV28 and TRBJ1-2; 8 nucleotides align to TRBD1. V was pared by 6 bases and J by 7 bases, with 13 bases of the junction left unmatched. CDR3 size: 15 residues. Germline CDR1 reads MDHEN; CDR2 reads SYDVKM.

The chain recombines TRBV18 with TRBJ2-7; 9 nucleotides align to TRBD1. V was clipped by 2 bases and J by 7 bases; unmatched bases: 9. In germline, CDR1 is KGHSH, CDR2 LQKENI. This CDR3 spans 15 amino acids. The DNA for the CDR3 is TGTGCCAGCTCACCAGATAGGACAGGGGCTGGTGAGCAGTACTTC. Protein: CASSPDRTGAGEQYF.

DNA of the CDR3: TGCGCCAGCAGCCAAGTAATCGGAGTTGGTTCACCCCTCCACTTT. Its translation is CASSQVIGVGSPLHF. The chain carries TRBV4-1 and TRBJ1-6; unclear D gene. The V and J ends lost 1 base and 9 bases respectively, with 13 bases between them. Germline CDR1 reads MGHRA; CDR2 reads YSYEKL. The CDR3 length is 15 residues.

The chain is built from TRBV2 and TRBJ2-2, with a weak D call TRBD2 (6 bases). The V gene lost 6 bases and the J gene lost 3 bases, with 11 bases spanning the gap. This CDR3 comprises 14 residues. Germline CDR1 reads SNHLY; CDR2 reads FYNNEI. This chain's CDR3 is CASRTIADTGELFF. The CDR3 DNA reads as TGTGCCAGCAGAACAATAGCGGACACCGGGGAGCTGTTTTTT.

Here the CDR3 reads CASIGVAGVTGELFF. As DNA, the CDR3 is TGTGCCAGCATTGGGGTAGCGGGGGTCACCGGGGAGCTGTTTTTT. The chain links TRBV28 to TRBJ2-2; 9 bases are a match to TRBD2. V lost 7 bases to trimming and J lost 4 bases; unmatched junction nucleotides: 7. In germline, CDR1 is MDHEN, CDR2 SYDVKM. This CDR3 contains 15 residues.

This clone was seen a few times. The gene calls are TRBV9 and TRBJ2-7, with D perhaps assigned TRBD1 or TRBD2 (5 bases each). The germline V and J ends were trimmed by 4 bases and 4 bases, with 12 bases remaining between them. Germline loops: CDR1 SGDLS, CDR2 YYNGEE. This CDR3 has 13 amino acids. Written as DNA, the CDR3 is TGTGCCAGCAGCCCGGGTGGGGGATACGAGCAGTACTTC. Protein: CASSPGGGYEQYF.

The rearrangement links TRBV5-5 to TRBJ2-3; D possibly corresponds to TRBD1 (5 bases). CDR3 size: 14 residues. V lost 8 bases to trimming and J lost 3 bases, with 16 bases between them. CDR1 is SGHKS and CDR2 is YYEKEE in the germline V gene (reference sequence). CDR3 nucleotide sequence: TGTGCCAGTAGGCTCAGGGTGGGGACAGATACGCAGTATTTT. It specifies CASRLRVGTDTQYF. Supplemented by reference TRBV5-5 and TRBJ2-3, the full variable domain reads DAGVTQSPTHLIKTRGQQVTLRCSPISGHKSVSWYQQVLGQGPQFIFQYYEKEERGRGNFPDRFSARQFPNYSSELNVNALLLGDSALYLCASRLRVGTDTQYFGPGTRLTVL.

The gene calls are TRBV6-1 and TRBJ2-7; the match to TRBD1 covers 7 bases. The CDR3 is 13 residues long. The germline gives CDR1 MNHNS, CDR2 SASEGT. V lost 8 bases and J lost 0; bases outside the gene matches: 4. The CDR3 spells CASGGQDSYEQYF. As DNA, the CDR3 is TGTGCCAGCGGTGGACAGGACTCCTACGAGCAGTACTTC.

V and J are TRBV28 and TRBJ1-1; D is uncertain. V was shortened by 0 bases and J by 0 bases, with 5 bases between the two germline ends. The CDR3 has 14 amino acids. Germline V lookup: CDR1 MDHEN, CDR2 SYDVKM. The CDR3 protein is CASSLWFMNTEAFF. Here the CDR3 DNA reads TGTGCCAGCAGTTTATGGTTCATGAACACTGAAGCTTTCTTT. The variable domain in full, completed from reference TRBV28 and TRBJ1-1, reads DVKVTQSSRYLVKRTGEKVFLECVQDMDHENMFWYRQDPGLGLRLIYFSYDVKMKEKGDIPEGYSVSREKKERFSLILESASTNQTSMYLCASSLWFMNTEAFFGQGTRLTVV.

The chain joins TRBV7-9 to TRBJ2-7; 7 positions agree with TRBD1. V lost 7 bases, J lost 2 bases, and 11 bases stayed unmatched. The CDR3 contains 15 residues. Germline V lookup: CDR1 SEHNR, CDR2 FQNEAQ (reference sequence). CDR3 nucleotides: TGTGCCAGCACCCAGAACCGACAGGGAACCTACGAGCAGTACTTC. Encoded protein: CASTQNRQGTYEQYF.

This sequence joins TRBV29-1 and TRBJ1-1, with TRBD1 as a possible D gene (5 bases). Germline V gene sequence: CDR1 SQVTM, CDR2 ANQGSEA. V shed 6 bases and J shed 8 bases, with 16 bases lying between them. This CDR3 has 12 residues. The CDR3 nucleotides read TGCAGCGTCGAGTCGGGGGGAAACGAAGCTTTCTTT. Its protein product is CSVESGGNEAFF.

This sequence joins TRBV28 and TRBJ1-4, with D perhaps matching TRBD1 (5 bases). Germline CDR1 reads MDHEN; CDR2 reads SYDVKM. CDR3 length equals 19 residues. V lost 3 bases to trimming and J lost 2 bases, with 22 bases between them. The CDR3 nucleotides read TGTGCCAGCAGTTTTTCCGGTAGGGACCGTGTGGGGACTAATGAAAAACTGTTTTTT. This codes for CASSFSGRDRVGTNEKLFF. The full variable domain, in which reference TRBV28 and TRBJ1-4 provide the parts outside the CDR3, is DVKVTQSSRYLVKRTGEKVFLECVQDMDHENMFWYRQDPGLGLRLIYFSYDVKMKEKGDIPEGYSVSREKKERFSLILESASTNQTSMYLCASSFSGRDRVGTNEKLFFGSGTQLSVL.

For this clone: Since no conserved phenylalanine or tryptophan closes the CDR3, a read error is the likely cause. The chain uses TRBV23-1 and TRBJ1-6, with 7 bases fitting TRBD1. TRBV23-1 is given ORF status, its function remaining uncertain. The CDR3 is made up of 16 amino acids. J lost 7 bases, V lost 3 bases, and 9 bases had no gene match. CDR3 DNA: TGCGCCAGCAGTCAGCAAAACAGGGGTGAGAATTCACCCCTCCACCTT. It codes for CASSQQNRGENSPLHL.

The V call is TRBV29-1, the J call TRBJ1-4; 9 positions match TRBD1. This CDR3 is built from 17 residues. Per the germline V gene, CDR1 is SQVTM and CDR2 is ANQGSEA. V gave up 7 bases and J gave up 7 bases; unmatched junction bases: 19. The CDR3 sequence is CSAREGLYRGRGEKLFF. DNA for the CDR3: TGCAGCGCCCGGGAGGGGCTTTACAGGGGGCGCGGTGAAAAACTGTTTTTT.